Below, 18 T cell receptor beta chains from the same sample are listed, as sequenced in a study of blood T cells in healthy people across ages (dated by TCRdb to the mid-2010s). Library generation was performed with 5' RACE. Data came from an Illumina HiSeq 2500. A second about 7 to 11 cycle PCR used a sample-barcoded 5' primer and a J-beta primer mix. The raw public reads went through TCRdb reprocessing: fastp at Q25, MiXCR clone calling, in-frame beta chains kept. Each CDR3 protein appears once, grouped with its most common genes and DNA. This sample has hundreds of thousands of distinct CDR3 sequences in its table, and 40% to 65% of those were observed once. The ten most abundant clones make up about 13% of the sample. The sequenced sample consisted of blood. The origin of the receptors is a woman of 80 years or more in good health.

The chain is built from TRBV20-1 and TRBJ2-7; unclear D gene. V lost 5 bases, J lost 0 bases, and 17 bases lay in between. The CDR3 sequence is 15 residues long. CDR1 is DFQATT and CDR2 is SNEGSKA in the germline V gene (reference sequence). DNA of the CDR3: TGCAGTGCTCCGCCACCTATGCGTAGCTCCTACGAGCAGTACTTC. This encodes CSAPPPMRSSYEQYF.

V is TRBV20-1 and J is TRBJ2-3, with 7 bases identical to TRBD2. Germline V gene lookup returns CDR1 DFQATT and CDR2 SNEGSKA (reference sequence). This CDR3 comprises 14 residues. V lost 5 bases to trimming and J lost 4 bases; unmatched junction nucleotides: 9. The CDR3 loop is CSAPWGRGADTQYF. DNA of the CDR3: TGCAGTGCTCCTTGGGGACGGGGGGCAGATACGCAGTATTTT.

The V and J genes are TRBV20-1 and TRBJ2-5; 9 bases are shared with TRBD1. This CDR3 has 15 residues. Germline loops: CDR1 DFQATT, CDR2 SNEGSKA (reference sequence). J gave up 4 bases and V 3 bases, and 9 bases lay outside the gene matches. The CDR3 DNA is TGCAGTGCTAGGGGTTGGACAGGGGAACGAGAGACCCAGTACTTC. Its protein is CSARGWTGERETQYF.

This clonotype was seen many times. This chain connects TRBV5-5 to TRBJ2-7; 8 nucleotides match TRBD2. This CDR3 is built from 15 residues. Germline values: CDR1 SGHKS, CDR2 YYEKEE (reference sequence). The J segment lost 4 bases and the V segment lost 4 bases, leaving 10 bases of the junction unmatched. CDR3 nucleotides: TGTGCCAGCAGCGGACCGGGACTAGAAGGTTACGAGCAGTACTTC. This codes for CASSGPGLEGYEQYF.

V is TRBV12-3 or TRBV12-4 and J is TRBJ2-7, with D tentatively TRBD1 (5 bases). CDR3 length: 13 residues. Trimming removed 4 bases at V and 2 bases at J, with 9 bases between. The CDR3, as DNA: TGTGCCAGCAGTTGTCAGGGCCCCTACGAGCAGTACTTC. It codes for CASSCQGPYEQYF.

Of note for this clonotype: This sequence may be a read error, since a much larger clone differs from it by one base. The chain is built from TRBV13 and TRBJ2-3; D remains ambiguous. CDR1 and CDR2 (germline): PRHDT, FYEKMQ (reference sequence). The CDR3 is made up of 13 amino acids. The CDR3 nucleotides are TGTGCCGGCAGCTTAGCTCGCACAGATATGCAGTATTTT. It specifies CAGSLARTDMQYF.

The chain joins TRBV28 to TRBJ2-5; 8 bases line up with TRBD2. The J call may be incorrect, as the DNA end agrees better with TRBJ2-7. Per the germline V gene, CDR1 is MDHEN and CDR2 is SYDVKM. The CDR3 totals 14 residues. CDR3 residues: CASSPYSGIYEQYF. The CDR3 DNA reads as TGTGCCAGCAGCCCTTATAGCGGGATCTACGAGCAGTACTTC.

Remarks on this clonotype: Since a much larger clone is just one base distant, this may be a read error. This CDR3 reads CASSQDIWAPHNYGYTF. DNA of the CDR3: TGTGCCAGCAGCCAAGATATCTGGGCCCCCCATAACTATGGCTACACCTTC. The chain couples TRBV4-2 to TRBJ1-2; no firm D call. The CDR3 loop spans 17 amino acids. V lost 0 bases, J lost 1 base, and 15 bases lay in between. CDR1 and CDR2 (germline): LGHNA, YNFKEQ.

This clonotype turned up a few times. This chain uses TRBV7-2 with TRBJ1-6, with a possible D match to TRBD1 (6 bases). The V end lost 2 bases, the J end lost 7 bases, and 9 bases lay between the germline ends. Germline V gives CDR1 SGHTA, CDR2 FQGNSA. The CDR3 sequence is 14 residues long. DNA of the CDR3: TGTGCCAGCAGCTTATTGCAGGGGAATTCACCCCTCCACTTT. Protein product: CASSLLQGNSPLHF. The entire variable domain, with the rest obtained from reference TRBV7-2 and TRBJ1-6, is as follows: GAGVSQSPSNKVTEKGKDVELRCDPISGHTALYWYRQSLGQGLEFLIYFQGNSAPDKSGLPSDRFSAERTGGSVSTLTIQRTQQEDSAVYLCASSLLQGNSPLHFGNGTRLTVT.

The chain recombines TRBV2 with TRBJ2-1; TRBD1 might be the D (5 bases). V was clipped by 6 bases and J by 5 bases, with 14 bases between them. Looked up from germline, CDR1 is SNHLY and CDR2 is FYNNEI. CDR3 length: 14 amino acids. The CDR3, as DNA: TGTGCCAGCAGAACCCAGGGCCCCCACAATGAGCAGTTCTTC. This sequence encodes CASRTQGPHNEQFF.

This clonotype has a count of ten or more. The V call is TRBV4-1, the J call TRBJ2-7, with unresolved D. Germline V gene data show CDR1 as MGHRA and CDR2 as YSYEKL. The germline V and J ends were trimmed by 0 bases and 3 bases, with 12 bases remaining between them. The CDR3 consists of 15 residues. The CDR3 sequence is CASSQDGNTVYEQYF. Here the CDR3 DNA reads TGCGCCAGCAGCCAAGATGGCAACACTGTCTACGAGCAGTACTTC.

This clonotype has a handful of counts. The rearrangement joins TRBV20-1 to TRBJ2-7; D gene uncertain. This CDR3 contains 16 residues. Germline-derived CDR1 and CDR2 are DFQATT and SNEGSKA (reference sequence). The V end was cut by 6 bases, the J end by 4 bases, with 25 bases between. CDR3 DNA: TGCAGTGCCCACCTGGGCCCGGGTCGCGTCGGGTACGAGCAGTACTTC. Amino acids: CSAHLGPGRVGYEQYF.

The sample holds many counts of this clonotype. The CDR3 DNA reads as TGTGCCAGCAGCTTGGTAGGGGACAGGCCATTCAATGAGCAGTTCTTC. It encodes CASSLVGDRPFNEQFF. The V and J genes are TRBV7-9 and TRBJ2-1, with 8 bases matching TRBD1. V lost 3 bases and J lost 6; bases outside the gene matches: 10. This CDR3 is 16 amino acids long. In germline, CDR1 is SEHNR, CDR2 FQNEAQ (reference sequence).

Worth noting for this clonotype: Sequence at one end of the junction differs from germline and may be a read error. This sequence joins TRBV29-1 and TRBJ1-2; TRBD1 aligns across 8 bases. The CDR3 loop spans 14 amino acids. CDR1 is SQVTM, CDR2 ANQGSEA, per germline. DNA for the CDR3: TGCAGCGTTGAAGACAGGGGGCTGGACTACGGCTACACCTTC. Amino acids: CSVEDRGLDYGYTF.

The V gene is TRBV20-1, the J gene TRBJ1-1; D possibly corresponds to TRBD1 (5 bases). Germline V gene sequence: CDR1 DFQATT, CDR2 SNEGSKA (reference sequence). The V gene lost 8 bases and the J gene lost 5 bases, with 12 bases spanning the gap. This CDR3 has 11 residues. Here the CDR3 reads CSMRGETEAFF. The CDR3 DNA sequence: TGCAGTATGAGAGGGGAGACTGAAGCTTTCTTT.

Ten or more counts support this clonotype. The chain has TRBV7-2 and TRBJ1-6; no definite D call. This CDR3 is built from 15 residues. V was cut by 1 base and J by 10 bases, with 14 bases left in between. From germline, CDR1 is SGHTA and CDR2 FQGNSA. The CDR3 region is CASSLVGGIGSPLHF. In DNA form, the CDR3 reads TGTGCCAGCAGCTTAGTTGGCGGGATTGGATCACCCCTCCACTTT.

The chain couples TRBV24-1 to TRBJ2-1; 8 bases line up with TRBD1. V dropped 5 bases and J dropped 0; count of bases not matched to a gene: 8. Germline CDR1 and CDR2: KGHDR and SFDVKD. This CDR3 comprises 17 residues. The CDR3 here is CATSGPQGASSYNEQFF. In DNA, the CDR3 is TGTGCCACCAGTGGTCCGCAGGGGGCGAGCTCCTACAATGAGCAGTTCTTC.

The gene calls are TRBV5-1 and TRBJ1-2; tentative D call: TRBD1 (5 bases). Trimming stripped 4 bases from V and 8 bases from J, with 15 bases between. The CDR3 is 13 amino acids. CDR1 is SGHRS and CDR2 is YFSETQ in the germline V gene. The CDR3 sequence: CASSPGTPEGYTF. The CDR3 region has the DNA TGCGCCAGCAGCCCCGGGACGCCGGAAGGCTACACCTTC.